These 5 T cell receptor beta chains share one sample of origin, sequenced in a study of tumor-infiltrating lymphocytes in oesophageal squamous cell carcinoma. TCRdb called the PCR reads again in MiXCR, with one record for every CDR3 protein. This sample has about 12,000 distinct CDR3 sequences, with around 59% found just once. The sequenced material came from esophageal tumor tissue. These receptor sequences come from a female donor with esophageal squamous cell carcinoma.

The chain links TRBV7-2 to TRBJ2-7; D gene uncertain. The J call may be mistaken, given a closer DNA end match to TRBJ2-1. CDR1 and CDR2 (germline): SGHTA, FQGNSA. The CDR3 length is 12 residues. This CDR3 is CASSLYNYEQFF. CDR3 nucleotides: TGTGCCAGCAGCTTATACAACTACGAGCAGTTCTTC.

This chain uses TRBV7-2 with TRBJ2-6; D is undetermined. The V end lost 3 bases, the J end lost 0 bases, and 6 bases lay between the germline ends. CDR1 is SGHTA, CDR2 FQGNSA, per germline. The length of the CDR3 is 15 residues. CDR3 coding DNA: TGTGCCAGCAGCTTTTTTCTCTCTGGGGCCAACGTCCTGACTTTC. It yields the protein CASSFFLSGANVLTF.

The V call is TRBV12-3 or TRBV12-4, the J call TRBJ2-5; D not certain. The J call may not be correct, given that the DNA end is closer to TRBJ2-1. The CDR3 loop spans 11 amino acids. CDR3 sequence reads: CASSFSDEQFF. Written as DNA, the CDR3 is TGTGCCAGCAGTTTTTCGGACGAGCAGTTCTTC.

This clonotype was seen at least ten times. This chain uses TRBV12-3 or TRBV12-4 with TRBJ1-2; D may be TRBD1 (6 bases). The CDR3 length is 15 residues. Trimming pared 0 bases from V and 5 bases from J, leaving 13 bases between. CDR3 in amino acids: CASSLAGGLIYGYTF. The CDR3 coding sequence is TGTGCCAGCAGTTTAGCTGGGGGCCTAATTTATGGCTACACCTTC.

Only a few counts were recorded for this clonotype. Because it lacks the conserved phenylalanine or tryptophan at the end, this CDR3 is likely a read error. Because the CDR3's place on the DNA is in doubt, the DNA is left out and the CDR3 is given as listed by TCRdb. The chain carries TRBV7-3 and TRBJ2-3; no check of the table's D call, TRBD2, against the DNA was made. Germline CDR1 and CDR2: SGHTA and FQGTGA. From its first to its last residue, the CDR3 has 15 amino acids. The CDR3 reads CASSLTAGNEQYFGP.